This record covers a single TCR beta chain. V lost 8 bases and J 1 base, leaving 15 bases between the germline ends. Germline V lookup: CDR1 MDHEN, CDR2 SYDVKM. CDR3 length: 15 amino acids. This entry belongs to a study of shared clonotypes between healthy human individuals. In the original processing: ImmunoSEQ output held junction-only sequences without quality scores, so filtering differed. The method was immunoSEQ multiplex PCR; TCRdb's version includes in-frame clones alone and lacks a portion of them. V and J calls and clone size follow that table, whereas D and trimming were derived from the DNA. The table has about 1.1 million clones, about 84% seen once. Naive CD4+ cells were CD45RA-selected; the remaining cells were memory.

The clonotype was recovered from a man between 18 and 35 years old in good health. Some clones in this sample may be carry-over from other donors' samples. V and J are TRBV28 and TRBJ2-1; D is undetermined. What was sequenced was memory CD4+ T cells from PBMCs. Subset of the sample: CD45RA-negative fraction. As DNA, the CDR3 is TGTGCCAGCGATACCTACCCAAGGTCCTACAATGAGCAGTTCTTC. Protein: CASDTYPRSYNEQFF.